One T cell receptor beta chain is described in this entry. This sample was taken from a study of CD8 T cells in ankylosing spondylitis. Libraries for TCR beta were made by quantitative 5'-RACE with molecular barcodes. TCRdb re-called the 5' RACE reads with MiXCR, one entry per CDR3 protein. The sample lists some 200,000 distinct CDR3 sequences, 25% to 30% occurring once. The sequenced material came from blood, either unsorted or a sorted T cell fraction (not recorded which). This sequence originates from a male donor with ankylosing spondylitis or in good health (not recorded which).

CDR3 loop: CASSLDGADTDTQYF. For the CDR3, the DNA is TGTGCCAGCAGCTTAGATGGGGCCGACACAGATACGCAGTATTTT. The V gene is TRBV11-2, the J gene TRBJ2-3; D possibly corresponds to TRBD1 (5 bases). The CDR3 has 15 amino acids. Germline loops: CDR1 SGHAT, CDR2 FQNNGV. V lost 0 bases and J 2 bases, leaving 9 bases between the germline ends.